Presented here are 20 T cell receptor beta chains from one specimen sequenced in a study of memory CD4+ T cells and cytomegalovirus serostatus. Produced via immunoSEQ multiplex PCR; TCRdb's table is partial and in-frame only. The data contain approximately 60,000 clones, around three quarters of them singletons. The sort gate was single viable CD3+CD4+CD8-CD45RO+ cells for memory CD4+ T cells. The sequencing sample was made of memory CD4+ T cells from blood. The origin of the receptors is an adult in good health and CMV-seropositive.

V and J are TRBV7-2 and TRBJ1-5; D might be TRBD1 (5 bases). The CDR3 is made up of 15 amino acids. Between the trimmed V and J ends, which lost 5 bases and 0 bases, there was a span of 11 bases. Germline loops: CDR1 SGHTA, CDR2 FQGNSA. CDR3 protein: CASSPRGYSNQPQHF. For the CDR3, the DNA is TGTGCCAGCAGCCCTAGGGGTTATAGCAATCAGCCCCAGCATTTT.

The V gene is TRBV29-1, the J gene TRBJ1-1; D perhaps matches TRBD1 (6 bases). The germline V and J ends were trimmed by 5 bases and 6 bases, with 19 bases remaining between them. The CDR3 has 14 amino acids. The germline V gene encodes CDR1 SQVTM and CDR2 ANQGSEA. The CDR3 nucleotides are TGCAGCGTTAGTTGGAAGACAGGTCGCTCTGAAGCTTTCTTT. Its translation: CSVSWKTGRSEAFF.

This rearrangement joins TRBV2 to TRBJ2-2; D is perhaps TRBD2 (7 bases). This CDR3 region has 15 residues. Trimming shortened V by 6 bases and J by 4 bases, and 15 bases separated the two germline ends. The germline V gene has CDR1 SNHLY and CDR2 FYNNEI. CDR3 in DNA: TGTGCCAGCAGCGGGGATAGGGGGGGCACCGGGGAGCTGTTTTTT. Translation: CASSGDRGGTGELFF.

V is TRBV18 and J is TRBJ1-4; 7 nucleotides line up with TRBD1. The CDR3 is 14 amino acids. In germline, CDR1 is KGHSH, CDR2 LQKENI. The trim removed 4 bases at V and 8 bases at J, leaving 7 bases unmatched. CDR3 bases: TGTGCCAGCTCACGCGGGACAGCCGAGGAAAAACTGTTTTTT. As protein: CASSRGTAEEKLFF.

The chain couples TRBV30 to TRBJ1-4; a possible D gene is TRBD1 (6 bases). This CDR3 has 13 amino acids. Looked up from germline, CDR1 is GTSNPN and CDR2 is SVGIG (reference sequence). The V and J ends lost 2 bases and 4 bases respectively, with 8 bases between them. The DNA for the CDR3 is TGTGCCTGGAGTCCAGGGGATAATGAAAAACTGTTTTTT. This translates into CAWSPGDNEKLFF.

This clone was detected only a few times. The rearrangement uses TRBV7-2 and TRBJ2-1; TRBD2 matches at 11 bases. Trimming cost V 6 bases and J 8 bases; bases outside gene matches: 9. Germline CDR1 reads SGHTA; CDR2 reads FQGNSA. There are 15 residues in the CDR3. The chain's CDR3 is CASRGGASGRYEQFF. The CDR3 bases are TGTGCCAGCAGAGGGGGGGCTAGCGGGAGGTATGAGCAGTTCTTC.

J is TRBJ2-6 and V is TRBV5-1; D possibly corresponds to TRBD1 (6 bases). V lost 8 bases to trimming and J lost 2 bases, with 14 bases between them. Germline CDR1 is SGHRS and CDR2 is YFSETQ. This CDR3 has 15 residues. The CDR3 region is CASQAQGTGANVLTF. CDR3 nucleotides: TGCGCCAGTCAGGCCCAGGGGACTGGGGCCAACGTCCTGACTTTC. Looking up the rest from reference TRBV5-1 and TRBJ2-6 gives the full variable domain: KAGVTQTPRYLIKTRGQQVTLSCSPISGHRSVSWYQQTPGQGLQFLFEYFSETQRNKGNFPGRFSGRQFSNSRSEMNVSTLELGDSALYLCASQAQGTGANVLTFGAGSRLTVL.

The chain carries TRBV30 and TRBJ2-1; a possible D gene is TRBD2 (6 bases). V lost 4 bases and J lost 2, with 9 bases in between. This CDR3 region has 13 residues. From germline, CDR1 is GTSNPN and CDR2 SVGIG (reference sequence). CDR3 coding DNA: TGTGCCTGGACTAGCGAGGCCTACAATGAGCAGTTCTTC. The encoded protein is CAWTSEAYNEQFF.

This clone was seen only a few times. This chain connects TRBV10-3 to TRBJ1-5; TRBD1 matches at 10 bases. V lost 11 bases, J lost 5 bases, and 15 bases stayed unmatched. The germline V gene encodes CDR1 ENHRY and CDR2 SYGVKD. The CDR3 length is 16 residues. Here the CDR3 reads CASWEGGDRGYQPQHF. The CDR3 nucleotides read TGTGCCTCCTGGGAAGGGGGGGACAGGGGATATCAGCCCCAGCATTTT.

The chain uses TRBV9 and TRBJ1-1, with D perhaps TRBD1 (5 bases). CDR3 length: 15 residues. V was cut by 3 bases and J by 5 bases, with 17 bases left in between. Germline V CDR1 and CDR2: SGDLS, YYNGEE. CDR3 sequence: CASSAAGQGGTEAFF. CDR3 DNA: TGTGCCAGCAGCGCAGCCGGTCAGGGAGGTACTGAAGCTTTCTTT.

CDR3 region: CASGSLAGEGNEQFF. The CDR3 DNA sequence: TGTGCCAGCGGCTCATTAGCGGGAGAGGGCAATGAGCAGTTCTTC. The V gene is TRBV5-6, the J gene TRBJ2-1, with 9 nucleotides matching TRBD2. Germline CDR1 reads SGHDT; CDR2 reads YYEEEE. The trim removed 7 bases at V and 6 bases at J, leaving 11 bases unmatched. CDR3 length: 15 residues.

J is TRBJ1-3 and V is TRBV11-2; D gene ambiguous. This CDR3 has 15 residues. V lost 5 bases and J lost 0, with 11 bases in between. The germline gives CDR1 SGHAT, CDR2 FQNNGV. Here the CDR3 reads CASSQDAGSGNTIYF. The CDR3 region has the DNA TGTGCCAGCAGCCAGGATGCAGGCTCTGGAAACACCATATATTTT.

This clone has just a few counts. The chain uses TRBV28 and TRBJ2-4, with 8 bases fitting TRBD1. V was clipped by 5 bases and J by 9 bases; unmatched bases: 12. The CDR3 covers 15 residues. Looked up from germline, CDR1 is MDHEN and CDR2 is SYDVKM. DNA of the CDR3: TGTGCCAGCAGTGGGCGGGACAGGATTAGGGGCATTCAGTACTTC. Protein: CASSGRDRIRGIQYF.

V and J are TRBV28 and TRBJ1-2; TRBD1 matches 10 bases. J was trimmed by 6 bases and V by 6 bases; bases with no gene match: 13. The V gene's germline CDR1 is MDHEN and CDR2 SYDVKM. The CDR3 spans 16 residues. CDR3 sequence (DNA): TGTGCCAGCAGGGGGACAGGGGCCGGAAACAGGCATGGCTACACCTTC. Residues: CASRGTGAGNRHGYTF.

J is TRBJ2-3 and V is TRBV18; D call uncertain. V dropped 1 base and J dropped 4 bases, with 6 bases sitting between them. CDR1 and CDR2 from the germline V gene are KGHSH and LQKENI. This CDR3 comprises 13 residues. The DNA for the CDR3 is TGTGCCAGCTCACCACGTTGGGCAGATACGCAGTATTTT. Residues: CASSPRWADTQYF.

The chain employs TRBV2 and TRBJ2-7; 8 bases line up with TRBD2. CDR3 length: 14 amino acids. V lost 6 bases and J lost 0; bases outside the gene matches: 4. Germline CDR1 is SNHLY and CDR2 is FYNNEI. Here the CDR3 reads CASRATSGSYEQYV. CDR3 in DNA: TGTGCCAGCAGAGCCACTAGCGGCTCCTACGAGCAGTACGTC.

The chain carries TRBV19 and TRBJ1-1; tentative D call: TRBD1 (6 bases). The CDR3 length is 15 residues. Germline values: CDR1 LNHDA, CDR2 SQIVND (reference sequence). V was pared by 5 bases and J by 7 bases, with 20 bases between. The CDR3 coding sequence is TGTGCCAGTAGTCCAAAGCGCGACAGGATCTATGAAGCTTTCTTT. Residues: CASSPKRDRIYEAFF.

The chain carries TRBV28 and TRBJ2-2; D might be TRBD1 (6 bases). Trimming pared 2 bases from V and 5 bases from J, leaving 9 bases between. CDR1 and CDR2 (germline): MDHEN, SYDVKM. This CDR3 has 14 amino acids. The CDR3 DNA reads as TGTGCCAGCAGTTTACCACAGGGTACCGGGGAGCTGTTTTTT. It yields the protein CASSLPQGTGELFF. Full variable domain (remainder filled in from reference TRBV28 and TRBJ2-2): DVKVTQSSRYLVKRTGEKVFLECVQDMDHENMFWYRQDPGLGLRLIYFSYDVKMKEKGDIPEGYSVSREKKERFSLILESASTNQTSMYLCASSLPQGTGELFFGEGSRLTVL.

This sequence joins TRBV11-2 and TRBJ1-2, with D uncertain. Deletions cut 6 bases from V and 8 bases from J, with 10 bases between. This CDR3 is built from 11 residues. Germline V gives CDR1 SGHAT, CDR2 FQNNGV. CDR3 region: CASSPGWGYTF. CDR3 bases: TGTGCCAGCAGTCCAGGATGGGGCTACACCTTC.

This clone was seen only a few times. V usage is TRBV6-5 and J usage is TRBJ1-3, with 8 bases that match TRBD1. Trimming cost V 4 bases and J 4 bases; bases outside gene matches: 3. The germline gives CDR1 MNHEY, CDR2 SVGAGI. There are 14 residues in the CDR3. CDR3: CASSSGTGGNTIYF. The CDR3 DNA reads TGTGCCAGCAGTTCCGGGACAGGAGGAAACACCATATATTTT.